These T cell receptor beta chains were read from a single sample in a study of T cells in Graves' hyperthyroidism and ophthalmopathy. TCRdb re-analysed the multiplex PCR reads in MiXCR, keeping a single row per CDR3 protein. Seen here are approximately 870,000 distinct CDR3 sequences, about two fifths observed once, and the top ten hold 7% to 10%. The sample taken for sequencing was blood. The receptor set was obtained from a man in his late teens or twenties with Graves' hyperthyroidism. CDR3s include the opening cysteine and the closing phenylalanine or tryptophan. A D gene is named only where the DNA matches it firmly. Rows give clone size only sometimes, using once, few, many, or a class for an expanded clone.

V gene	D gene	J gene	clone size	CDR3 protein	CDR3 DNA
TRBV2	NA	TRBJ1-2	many	CASRHTGYTF	TGTGCCAGCAGGCACACCGGCTACACCTTC
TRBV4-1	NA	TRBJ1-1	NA	CASSQELIATVNTEAFF	TGCGCCAGCAGCCAAGAGCTAATAGCAACTGTGAACACTGAAGCTTTCTTT
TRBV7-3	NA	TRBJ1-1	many	CASSYKMDGNTEAFF	TGTGCCAGCAGCTACAAGATGGACGGGAACACTGAAGCTTTCTTT
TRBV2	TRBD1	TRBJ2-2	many	CATRGQGGTGELFF	TGTGCCACCCGAGGACAGGGAGGCACCGGGGAGCTGTTTTTT
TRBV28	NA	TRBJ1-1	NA	CASSRAGGAFF	TGTGCCAGCAGTAGGGCAGGTGGCGCTTTCTTT
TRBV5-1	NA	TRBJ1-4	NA	CASSLERGPATNEKLFF	TGCGCCAGCAGCTTAGAGCGGGGTCCGGCAACTAATGAAAAACTGTTTTTT
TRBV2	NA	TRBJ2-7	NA	CARESSGEQYF	TGTGCCAGAGAGAGCTCTGGGGAGCAGTACTTC
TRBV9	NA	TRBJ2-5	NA	CTSSVGGGIQETQYF	TGTACCAGCAGCGTCGGGGGAGGAATCCAAGAGACCCAGTACTTC
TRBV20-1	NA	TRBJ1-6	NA	CSARDGRLTNSPLHF	TGCAGTGCTAGAGACGGAAGGCTGACAAATTCACCCCTCCACTTT
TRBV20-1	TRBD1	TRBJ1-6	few	CSARSGTASYNSPLHF	TGCAGTGCTAGATCCGGGACAGCCTCCTATAATTCACCCCTCCACTTT
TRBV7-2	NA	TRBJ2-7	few	CASSHLTGNLYEQYF	TGTGCCAGCAGCCACCTGACGGGAAACCTCTACGAGCAGTACTTC
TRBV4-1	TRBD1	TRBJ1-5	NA	CASSQEQGARQPQHF	TGCGCCAGCAGCCAAGAACAGGGGGCGAGACAGCCCCAGCATTTT
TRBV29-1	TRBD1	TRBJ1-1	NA	CSVDARGTEAFF	TGCAGCGTAGACGCCAGGGGGACTGAAGCTTTCTTT
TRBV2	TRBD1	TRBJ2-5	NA	CASTGTGGAQPQYF	TGTGCCAGCACAGGGACAGGGGGCGCCCAGCCCCAGTACTTC